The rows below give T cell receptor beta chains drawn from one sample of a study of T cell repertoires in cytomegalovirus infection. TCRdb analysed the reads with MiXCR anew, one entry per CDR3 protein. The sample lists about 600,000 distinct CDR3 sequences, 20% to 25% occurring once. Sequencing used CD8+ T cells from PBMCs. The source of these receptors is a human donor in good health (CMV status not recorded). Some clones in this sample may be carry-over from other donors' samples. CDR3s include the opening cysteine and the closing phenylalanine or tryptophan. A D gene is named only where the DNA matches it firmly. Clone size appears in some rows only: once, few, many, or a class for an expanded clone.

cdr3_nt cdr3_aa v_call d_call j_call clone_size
TGTGCCACCAGCAGAGATCGGGACAGGGGAGTGGGCACCGGGGAGCTGTTTTTT CATSRDRDRGVGTGELFF TRBV15 TRBD1 TRBJ2-2 -
TGTGCCAGCAGTTTTGGACTAGCTTCTTGCAATGAGCAGTTCTTC CASSFGLASCNEQFF TRBV6-5 TRBD2 TRBJ2-1 -
TGCAGTGCTAATATCGGGGAGACCCAGTACTTC CSANIGETQYF TRBV20-1 - TRBJ2-5 -
TGTGCCAGCAGCCCAGGGTATGCATACAATGAGCAGTTCTTC CASSPGYAYNEQFF TRBV7-9 - TRBJ2-1 -
TGTGCTAGTGGTTTGGAGGCGGGGTATCAGCGAAGCTCCTACAATGAGCAGTTCTTC CASGLEAGYQRSSYNEQFF TRBV12-5 - TRBJ2-1 -
TGTGCTACCTACGACAGGGGGGAGACCCAGTACTTC CATYDRGETQYF TRBV28 TRBD1 TRBJ2-5 -
TGTGCCAGCAGCTTAGAACGCGCGGGGGACTACGAGCAGTACTTC CASSLERAGDYEQYF TRBV13 TRBD2 TRBJ2-7 few
TGTGCCAGCAGCGGGCTAGAGAGCTCTGGGGCCAACGTCCTGACTTTC CASSGLESSGANVLTF TRBV5-6 - TRBJ2-6 few
TGCGCCAGCAGCCAAGGGACAGGGAATGGGTACACCTTC CASSQGTGNGYTF TRBV4-1 TRBD1 TRBJ1-2 -
TGTGCCAGCAGCACAAATCCTTTCCGTGGCTACACCTTC CASSTNPFRGYTF TRBV6-1 - TRBJ1-2 many
TGTGCCAGCAGTTACTGGTCGGGGAGCTTCGCTGAAGCTTTCTTT CASSYWSGSFAEAFF TRBV6-5 - TRBJ1-1 -
TGTGCCAGCAGCCCAATCCCCGACTATGGCTACACCTTC CASSPIPDYGYTF TRBV7-9 - TRBJ1-2 many
TGTGCCAGCAGTTACACGGACAGGGGTTTCTATGGCTACACCTTC CASSYTDRGFYGYTF TRBV6-6 TRBD1 TRBJ1-2 -
TGTGCCAGCAGTTTGGGTTCCGGGACCCAGTACTTC CASSLGSGTQYF TRBV12-3/TRBV12-4 - TRBJ2-5 few
TGTGCCAGCAGTTACCCCTCCGGGACTAGCGGATATAAGCAGTACTTC CASSYPSGTSGYKQYF TRBV6-6 TRBD2 TRBJ2-7 few
TGTGCCACCCGTGGCGGGTTGAACACTGAAGCTTTCTTT CATRGGLNTEAFF TRBV6-2/TRBV6-3 - TRBJ1-1 few
TGTGCCAGCAGTGAAGTGGGATCCATGAACACTGAAGCTTTCTTT CASSEVGSMNTEAFF TRBV6-1 - TRBJ1-1 -
TGTGCCAGCAGCTATAGTGGGACAGCGTTCACAGATACGCAGTATTTT CASSYSGTAFTDTQYF TRBV7-8 TRBD1 TRBJ2-3 many
TGTGCCAGCAGCTTAGACGGCAGGTCATCAACCTTC CASSLDGRSSTF TRBV7-6 - TRBJ1-2 many
TGTGCCAGCAGCTTGATCCCCGACAGGGGACCTTATAGCAATCAGCCCCAGCATTTT CASSLIPDRGPYSNQPQHF TRBV7-9 TRBD1 TRBJ1-5 few
TGCGCCAGCAGTGACCTCCGGGAGAACACCGGGGAGCTGTTTTTT CASSDLRENTGELFF TRBV10-2 - TRBJ2-2 few
TGCAGCGTTGAAGTAATGGGAACGCAGGGACACTCTGGGGCCAACGTCCTGACTTTC CSVEVMGTQGHSGANVLTF TRBV29-1 - TRBJ2-6 many
TGCAGTGCTAGGGGGACTAGCGGTACGCTAGCCAAAAACATTCAGTACTTC CSARGTSGTLAKNIQYF TRBV20-1 TRBD2 TRBJ2-4 -
TGTGCCAGCACCCTAGGGACAGGGAGCTCCTACGAGCAGTACTTC CASTLGTGSSYEQYF TRBV6-6 TRBD1 TRBJ2-7 -
TGTGCCACTGAGCGGGGGGGCCTTGACGAGCAGTTCTTC CATERGGLDEQFF TRBV6-1 TRBD2 TRBJ2-1 -
TGCAGTGCTAGAGATTCCCTTTGGGCCTCCCTCTATGGCTACACCTTC CSARDSLWASLYGYTF TRBV20-1 - TRBJ1-2 few